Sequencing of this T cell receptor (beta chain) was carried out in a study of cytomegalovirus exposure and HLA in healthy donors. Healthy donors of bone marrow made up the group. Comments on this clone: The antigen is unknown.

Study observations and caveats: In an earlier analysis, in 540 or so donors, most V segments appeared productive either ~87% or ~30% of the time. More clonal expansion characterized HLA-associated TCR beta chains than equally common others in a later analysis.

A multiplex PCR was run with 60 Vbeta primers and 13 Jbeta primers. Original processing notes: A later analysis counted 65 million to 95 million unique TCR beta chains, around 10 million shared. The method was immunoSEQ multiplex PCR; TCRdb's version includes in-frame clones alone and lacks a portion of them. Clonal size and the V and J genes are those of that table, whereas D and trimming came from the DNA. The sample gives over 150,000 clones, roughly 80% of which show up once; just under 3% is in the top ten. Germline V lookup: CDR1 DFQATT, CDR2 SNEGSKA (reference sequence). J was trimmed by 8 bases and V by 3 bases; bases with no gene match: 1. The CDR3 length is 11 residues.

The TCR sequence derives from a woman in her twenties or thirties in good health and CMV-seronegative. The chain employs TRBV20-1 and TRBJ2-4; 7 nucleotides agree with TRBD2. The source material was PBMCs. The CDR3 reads CSARGGDIQYF. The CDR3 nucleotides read TGCAGTGCTAGGGGGGGGGACATTCAGTACTTC.